This TCR beta chain was found in a study of T cell responses to AZD1222 COVID-19 vaccine. This CDR3 contains 13 residues. V was trimmed by 4 bases and J by 1 base, leaving 7 bases between them. Germline loops: CDR1 SGHVS, CDR2 FQNEAQ. The table came from immunoSEQ multiplex PCR; TCRdb's copy has only in-frame clones and leaves some out. The sample holds about 74,000 clones; roughly 90% are singletons and the top ten take more than 2%. General observations from the study: The study sampled repertoires only after the peak T cell response. White British donors predominated, females outnumbered males, and clonal diversity was possibly underestimated.

For this clone: What it binds is not known.

The TCR comes from an adult in good health. The input for sequencing was peripheral blood, taken on day 0 of AZD1222 vaccination. The J gene is TRBJ1-1, the V gene TRBV7-8; D gene ambiguous. In DNA, the CDR3 is TGTGCCAGCAGCTCCTCAGGGAACACTGAAGCTTTCTTT. Translating gives CASSSSGNTEAFF.